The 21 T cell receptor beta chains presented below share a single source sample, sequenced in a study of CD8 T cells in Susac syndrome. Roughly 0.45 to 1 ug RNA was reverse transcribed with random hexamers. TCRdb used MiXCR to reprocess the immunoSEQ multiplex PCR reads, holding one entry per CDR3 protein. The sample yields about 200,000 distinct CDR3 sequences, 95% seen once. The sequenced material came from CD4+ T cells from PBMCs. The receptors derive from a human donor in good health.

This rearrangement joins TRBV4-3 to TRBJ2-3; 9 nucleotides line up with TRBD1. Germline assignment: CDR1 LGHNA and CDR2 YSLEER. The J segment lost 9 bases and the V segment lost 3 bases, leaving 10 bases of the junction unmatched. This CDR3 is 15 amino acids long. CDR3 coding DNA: TGCGCCAGCAGCCAGATCGCCGGGACAGGGATCACGCAGTATTTT. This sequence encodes CASSQIAGTGITQYF.

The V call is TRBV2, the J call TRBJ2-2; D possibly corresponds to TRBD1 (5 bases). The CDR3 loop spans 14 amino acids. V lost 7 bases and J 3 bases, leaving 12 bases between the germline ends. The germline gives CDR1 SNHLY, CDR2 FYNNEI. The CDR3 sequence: CASMADRDTGELFF. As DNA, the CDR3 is TGTGCCAGCATGGCCGACAGAGACACCGGGGAGCTGTTTTTT.

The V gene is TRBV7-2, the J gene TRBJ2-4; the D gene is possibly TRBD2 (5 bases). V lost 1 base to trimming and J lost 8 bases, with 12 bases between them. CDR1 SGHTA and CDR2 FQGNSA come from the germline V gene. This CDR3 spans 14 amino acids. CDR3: CASSLVGSTYIQYF. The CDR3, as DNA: TGTGCCAGCAGCTTAGTAGGGAGTACGTACATTCAGTACTTC.

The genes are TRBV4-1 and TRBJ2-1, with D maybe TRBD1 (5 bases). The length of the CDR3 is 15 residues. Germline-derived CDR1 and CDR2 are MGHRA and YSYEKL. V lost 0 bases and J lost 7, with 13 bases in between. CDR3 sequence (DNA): TGCGCCAGCAGCCAAGATCGGGCAGGGTTAAATGAGCAGTTCTTC. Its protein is CASSQDRAGLNEQFF.

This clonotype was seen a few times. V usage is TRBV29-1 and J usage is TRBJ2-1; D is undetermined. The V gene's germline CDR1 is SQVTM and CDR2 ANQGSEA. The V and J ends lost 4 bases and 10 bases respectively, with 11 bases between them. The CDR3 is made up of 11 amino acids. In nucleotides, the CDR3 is TGCAGCGTTGGTAGACTTCTCGAGCAGTTCTTC. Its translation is CSVGRLLEQFF.

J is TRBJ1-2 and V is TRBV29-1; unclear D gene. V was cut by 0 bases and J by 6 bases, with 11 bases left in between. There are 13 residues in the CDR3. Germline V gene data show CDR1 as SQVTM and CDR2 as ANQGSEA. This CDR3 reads CSVEDAGSHGYTF. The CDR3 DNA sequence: TGCAGCGTTGAAGATGCGGGGTCCCATGGCTACACCTTC.

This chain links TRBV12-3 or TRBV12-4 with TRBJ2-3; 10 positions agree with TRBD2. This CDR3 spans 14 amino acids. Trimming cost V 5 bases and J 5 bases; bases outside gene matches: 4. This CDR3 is CASSPSGRVDTQYF. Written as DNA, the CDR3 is TGTGCCAGCAGTCCTAGCGGGAGAGTAGATACGCAGTATTTT.

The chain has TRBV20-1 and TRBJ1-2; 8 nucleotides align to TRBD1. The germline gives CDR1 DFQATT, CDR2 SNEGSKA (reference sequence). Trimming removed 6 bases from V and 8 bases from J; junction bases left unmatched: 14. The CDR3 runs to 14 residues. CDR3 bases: TGCAGTGCCCCCAGGTCGGACAGGGTGGACGGCTACACCTTC. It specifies CSAPRSDRVDGYTF.

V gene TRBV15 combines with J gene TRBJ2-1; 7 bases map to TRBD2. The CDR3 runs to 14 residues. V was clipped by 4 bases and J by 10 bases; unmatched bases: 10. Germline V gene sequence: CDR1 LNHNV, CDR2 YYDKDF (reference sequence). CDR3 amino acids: CATSITGTKNEQFF. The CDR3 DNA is TGTGCCACCAGCATAACCGGGACTAAGAACGAGCAGTTCTTC.

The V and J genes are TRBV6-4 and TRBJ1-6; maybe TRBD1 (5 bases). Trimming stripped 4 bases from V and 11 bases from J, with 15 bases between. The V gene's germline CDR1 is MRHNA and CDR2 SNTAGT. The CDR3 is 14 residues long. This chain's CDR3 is CASSAGVGGTPLHF. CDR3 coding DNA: TGTGCCAGCAGTGCTGGGGTCGGGGGAACACCCCTCCACTTT.

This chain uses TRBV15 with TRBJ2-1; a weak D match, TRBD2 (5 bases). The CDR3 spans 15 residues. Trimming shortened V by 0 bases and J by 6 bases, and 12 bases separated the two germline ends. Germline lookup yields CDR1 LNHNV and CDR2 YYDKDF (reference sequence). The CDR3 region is CATSRDPSSFNEQFF. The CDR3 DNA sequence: TGTGCCACCAGCAGAGATCCCTCTAGCTTCAATGAGCAGTTCTTC.

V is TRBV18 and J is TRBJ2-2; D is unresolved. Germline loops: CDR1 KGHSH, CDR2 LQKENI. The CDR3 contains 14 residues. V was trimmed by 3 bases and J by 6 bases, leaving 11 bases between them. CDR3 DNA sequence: TGTGCCAGCTCACCGGTCCAGGAGCCCGGGGAGCTGTTTTTT. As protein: CASSPVQEPGELFF.

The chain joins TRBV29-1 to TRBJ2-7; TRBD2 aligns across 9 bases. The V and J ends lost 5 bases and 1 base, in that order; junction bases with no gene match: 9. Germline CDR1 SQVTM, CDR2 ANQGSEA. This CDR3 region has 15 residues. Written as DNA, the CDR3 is TGCAGCGTTCGCCATAGCGGGGGAACTTCCTACGAGCAGTACTTC. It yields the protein CSVRHSGGTSYEQYF.

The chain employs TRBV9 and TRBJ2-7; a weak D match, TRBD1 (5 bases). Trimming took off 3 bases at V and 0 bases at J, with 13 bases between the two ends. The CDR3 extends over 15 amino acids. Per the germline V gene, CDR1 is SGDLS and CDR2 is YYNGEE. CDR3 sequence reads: CASSESKGFSYEQYF. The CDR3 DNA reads TGTGCCAGCAGCGAGTCCAAGGGGTTCTCCTACGAGCAGTACTTC.

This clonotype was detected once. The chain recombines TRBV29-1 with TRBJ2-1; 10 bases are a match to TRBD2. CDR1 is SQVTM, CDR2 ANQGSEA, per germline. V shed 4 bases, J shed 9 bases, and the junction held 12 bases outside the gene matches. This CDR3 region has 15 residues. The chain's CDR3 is CSVAFQAGGPSEQFF. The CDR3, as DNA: TGCAGCGTTGCGTTTCAAGCGGGAGGGCCGAGTGAGCAGTTCTTC.

The CDR3 coding sequence is TGTGCCAGCAGTTTAGATTCTGGTTGGTCGAAATACGAGCAGTACTTC. Protein product: CASSLDSGWSKYEQYF. The chain joins TRBV27 to TRBJ2-7; D not certain. The CDR3 contains 16 residues. Germline lookup yields CDR1 MNHEY and CDR2 SMNVEV (reference sequence). V was trimmed by 2 bases and J by 4 bases, leaving 18 bases between them.

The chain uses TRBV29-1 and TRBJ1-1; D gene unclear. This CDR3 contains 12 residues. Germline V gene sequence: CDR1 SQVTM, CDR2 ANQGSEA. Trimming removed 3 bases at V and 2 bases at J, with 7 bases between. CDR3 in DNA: TGCAGCGTTGATTTTGGAAACACTGAAGCTTTCTTT. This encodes CSVDFGNTEAFF.

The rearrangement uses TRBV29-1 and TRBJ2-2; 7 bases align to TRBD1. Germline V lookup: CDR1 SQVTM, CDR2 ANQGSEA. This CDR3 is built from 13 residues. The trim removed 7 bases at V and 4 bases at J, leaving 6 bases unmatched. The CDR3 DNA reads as TGCAGCGGGAGACAGGGTAGCACCGGGGAGCTGTTTTTT. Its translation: CSGRQGSTGELFF.

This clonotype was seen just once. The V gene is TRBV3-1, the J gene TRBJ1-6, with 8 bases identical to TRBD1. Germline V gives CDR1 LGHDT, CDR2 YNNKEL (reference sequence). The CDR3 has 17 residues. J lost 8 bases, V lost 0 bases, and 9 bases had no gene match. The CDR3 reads CASSQEKGRGRDSPLHF. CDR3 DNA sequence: TGTGCCAGCAGCCAAGAAAAGGGCAGGGGGCGAGATTCACCCCTCCACTTT. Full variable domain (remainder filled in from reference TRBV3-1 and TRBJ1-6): DTAVSQTPKYLVTQMGNDKSIKCEQNLGHDTMYWYKQDSKKFLKIMFSYNNKELIINETVPNRFSPKSPDKAHLNLHINSLELGDSAVYFCASSQEKGRGRDSPLHFGNGTRLTVT.

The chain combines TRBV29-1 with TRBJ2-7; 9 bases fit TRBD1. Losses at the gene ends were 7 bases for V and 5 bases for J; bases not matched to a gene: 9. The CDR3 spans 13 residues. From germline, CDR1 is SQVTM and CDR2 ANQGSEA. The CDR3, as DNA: TGCAGCGCTGGGGGACAGGGAGGAAACGAGCAGTACTTC. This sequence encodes CSAGGQGGNEQYF.

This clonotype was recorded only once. The CDR3 sequence is CASSIGQGEQFF. The CDR3 bases are TGTGCCAGCAGCATCGGACAGGGCGAGCAGTTCTTC. The chain employs TRBV11-3 and TRBJ2-1, with 8 positions matching TRBD1. J lost 10 bases, V lost 5 bases, and 4 bases had no gene match. The CDR3 loop spans 12 amino acids. Germline-derived CDR1 and CDR2 are SGHNT and YENEEA. Drawing the rest from reference TRBV11-3 and TRBJ2-1, the complete variable domain is EAGVVQSPRYKIIEKKQPVAFWCNPISGHNTLYWYLQNLGQGPELLIRYENEEAVDDSQLPKDRFSAERLKGVDSTLKIQPAELGDSAVYLCASSIGQGEQFFGPGTRLTVL.